This T cell receptor (beta chain) emerged from a study of human T cells and chemical hapten exposure. TCRdb analysed the RACE reads with MiXCR anew, one entry per CDR3 protein. The sample consists of some 380,000 distinct CDR3 sequences, roughly 5% of them appearing once. Trimming at V came to 3 bases and at J to 3 bases, leaving 10 bases not matched to a gene. The CDR3 runs 16 residues. CDR1 and CDR2 (germline): SGDLS, YYNGEE. The table lists this clonotype with many counts. Regarding time point: patch test 1, 2 weeks after DPC sensitization. The treatment: therapeutic diphenylcyclopropenone sensitization with weekly scalp DPC.

The sequence derives from a woman between 45 and 60 years old with alopecia areata. Some clones in this sample may be carry-over from other donors' samples. Sequences were derived from whole blood, sampled in connection with sensitization to the hapten diphenylcyclopropenone (DPC). This chain links TRBV9 with TRBJ2-5; 8 bases match TRBD1. This CDR3 reads CASSAPGQGAKETQYF. CDR3 nucleotides: TGTGCCAGCAGCGCCCCTGGGCAGGGGGCGAAAGAGACCCAGTACTTC.